This T cell receptor beta chain stems from a study of blood T cell repertoires in COVID-19 (dated by TCRdb to about 2020). General notes on the study: Samples covering the acute and convalescent phases of COVID-19 were provided by collaborators in the United States, Italy and Spain. The prospective study material was composed of cDNA or gDNA derived from T cells, B-cell-depleted T cells, or PBMCs. Deeply sampled blood TCRbeta repertoires from subjects exposed to, actively infected with, or recovered from COVID-19 were included in the dataset. A freely available public database, intended as a resource for researchers studying the immune response to SARS-CoV-2, is where the repertoires were released. Samples were obtained from the ongoing ImmuneRACE study (first 160 participants) and from some 1,300 subjects provided by 6 global collaborators. Nearly every sample came with metadata listing a de-identified subject ID, COVID-19 status, age in years and sex. Where available, HLA class I and class II types were taken from metadata supplied by the sample provider and were not determined by assay-based typing. Broader findings and caveats from the paper: The amount of clinical and demographic metadata varied by source and participant and was provided uncurated.

The V and J ends are trimmed by 5 bases and 2 bases, leaving 16 bases between them. CDR1 SGHAT and CDR2 FQNNGV were looked up in the germline V gene. Taken from cysteine to phenylalanine, the CDR3 has 15 residues. Only the CDR3 portion is preserved as DNA: 45 bases, with reading frame beginning at the first base. At one collaborating source in Seattle, patients were enrolled during active infection and were followed longitudinally through the course of disease. The collaborating institutions used their own protocols to collect whole blood in K2EDTA tubes. For TCRbeta analysis, collaborators shipped samples as frozen whole blood, isolated PBMCs, or DNA extracted from either of those sample types. The immunoSEQ Assay, a bias-controlled multiplex PCR, was used to amplify TCRbeta CDR3 regions from genomic DNA. The published analysis was carried out like this. The number of nucleated cells in each sample was estimated by amplification of reference gene primers within the assay. Sequence reads were collapsed and filtered to measure the absolute abundance of every unique TCRbeta CDR3 rearrangement. For each sample, productive Simpson clonality was calculated by taking the square root of Simpson's diversity index across productive rearrangements. The immuneACCESS repertoire file appears here via TCRdb, limited to in-frame rearrangements. These files lack a portion of the clones; in checked studies, under half of the deficit traces to unresolved V genes, and the cause of the others is not known. V, J and clone size reflect that table, while D and trimming were determined from the DNA. Within this sample are 40,000 or so clones, with 87% of them counted one time only. Of the sample, approximately 4.5% is held by the ten largest clones.

The table lists this clone with a few counts. The antigen this receptor binds is unknown. No much larger clonotype is one base removed from it; base qualities were not supplied. The sequenced sample consisted of peripheral blood. The chain couples TRBV11-2 to TRBJ2-7; there is no confident call for the D gene. The sequence was collected from a man in his fifties or sixties with COVID-19, enrolled during active disease. The CDR3 protein is CASSPRQVRTYEQYF. The nucleotide sequence reads TGTGCCAGCAGCCCTCGTCAGGTCCGCACCTACGAGCAGTACTTC.